This T cell receptor beta chain was identified in a study of human T cells and chemical hapten exposure. The study's library attached unique molecular identifiers to single cDNA molecules. TCRdb reanalysed the RACE reads using MiXCR and keeps one entry per CDR3 protein. The sample has approximately 350,000 distinct CDR3 sequences; around 6% are singletons. This clonotype was observed a few times. Time point indicated: patch test 2, 6 weeks after DPC sensitization. The treatment was: therapeutic diphenylcyclopropenone sensitization with weekly scalp DPC. The CDR3 has 18 amino acids. Germline trimming cut 0 bases from V and 5 bases from J; bases unmatched to any gene: 11. Germline V gene sequence: CDR1 MNHEY, CDR2 SVGEGT.

The clonotype originates from a woman aged 18 to 35 with alopecia areata. Some clones in this sample may be carry-over from other donors' samples. The input for sequencing was whole blood, taken in connection with sensitization to the hapten diphenylcyclopropenone (DPC). V gene TRBV6-2 or TRBV6-3 combines with J gene TRBJ2-5; 11 nucleotides line up with TRBD2. CDR3 region: CASSYSMDSGGARETQYF. CDR3 nucleotides: TGTGCCAGCAGTTACTCGATGGATAGCGGGGGGGCCAGGGAGACCCAGTACTTC.